This T cell receptor beta chain was recovered during a study of tumor-infiltrating lymphocytes in primary liver carcinoma. Overall study results and limits: Blood trailed tumors significantly in top-250-clone fraction (p = 0.039). Bulk samples went unsorted, so CD4+ and CD8+ repertoires were not compared.

Remarks on this clonotype: What it recognizes is unknown. A clone one base away is much larger, so this may be a read error.

For blood RNA, unsorted whole blood served as the source, and germline DNA was extracted too. Starting material of about 450 ng total RNA yielded TCR beta cDNA via a constant-region primer. Construction of TCR beta libraries relied on three successive nested multiplex PCR rounds employing slightly modified ARM-PCR. Each of the first two PCR rounds ran roughly 9 cycles with TRBV1-TRBV30 forward and C-beta reverse primers. Each CDR3 protein is one row after TCRdb ran MiXCR on the multiplex PCR reads. The sample includes just over 300,000 distinct CDR3 sequences, around 50% of them seen just once. CDR1 and CDR2 (germline): SQVTM, ANQGSEA. With 3 bases removed from V and 5 bases from J, the gap between germline ends came to 7 bases. The CDR3 has 12 residues.

This sequence was found in a woman aged 30 to 39 with primary liver carcinoma and hepatitis B virus infection. The rearrangement uses TRBV29-1 and TRBJ2-2; D gene uncertain. The sequenced sample was peripheral blood. The CDR3 coding sequence is TGCAGCGTTGATCTGAAGACCGGGGAGCTGTTTTTT. This encodes CSVDLKTGELFF.